This T cell receptor (beta chain) was retrieved from a study of a mutant IDH1 vaccine in newly diagnosed glioma. Study context: Once 4-6 weeks had passed after radiotherapy alone, vaccination started, or it started with temozolomide cycles.

The time point: week 35, safety follow-up. Doses of 300 ug of mutant IDH1 20-mer peptide were given with topical imiquimod. Germline V gene data show CDR1 as SSHAT and CDR2 as FNYEAQ (reference sequence). J lost 6 bases, V lost 5 bases, and 11 bases had no gene match. The CDR3 spans 15 residues. About this clone itself: Its target is not known.

Assay used: immunoSEQ multiplex PCR; TCRdb lists only in-frame clones, some missing. The sample shows about 32,000 clones, approximately 80% of them seen only once. The rearrangement links TRBV7-7 to TRBJ2-7; 9 bases are shared with TRBD2. The receptor was derived from a man aged 25-45 years with glioma. This specimen was PBMCs, taken from a glioma patient whose treatment included an IDH1 peptide vaccine. The CDR3, as DNA: TGTGCCAGCAGCAAAACAGGCGGGAGGGCCCTCGAGCAGTACTTC. Protein product: CASSKTGGRALEQYF. The full variable domain, its missing parts supplied by reference TRBV7-7 and TRBJ2-7, is GAGVSQSPRYKVTKRGQDVTLRCDPISSHATLYWYQQALGQGPEFLTYFNYEAQPDKSGLPSDRFSAERPEGSISTLTIQRTEQRDSAMYRCASSKTGGRALEQYFGPGTRLTVT.